This T cell receptor (beta chain) derives from a study of radiation and T cells in renal cell carcinoma. As to time point: blood 4 weeks post-SBRT, at nephrectomy. Documented treatment: 15 Gy SBRT to primary tumor, nephrectomy 4 weeks later. Nephrectomy followed 15 Gy stereotactic body radiation by 4 weeks. Sequencing was performed with immunoSEQ multiplex PCR; in TCRdb, only in-frame clones are kept and a portion is missing. The profile shows approximately 43,000 clones, roughly 82% of them singletons. V lost 6 bases, J lost 4 bases, and 12 bases stayed unmatched. From germline, CDR1 is SQVTM and CDR2 ANQGSEA. The length of the CDR3 is 15 residues.

This chain links TRBV29-1 with TRBJ2-1; 7 bases are shared with TRBD1. The source is a woman between 70 and 85 years old with renal cell carcinoma. The source material was blood, sampled from a patient whose treatment included radiotherapy and nephrectomy. As DNA, the CDR3 is TGCAGCGTCCCCCCCCGCAGGGGGTTTTACAATGAGCAGTTCTTC. This codes for CSVPPRRGFYNEQFF.